The entry below gives a single TCR beta chain sequence along with its context. The sample belongs to a study of control samples from healthy donors and cancer patients. The CDR3 is made up of 15 amino acids. J was trimmed by 1 base and V by 5 bases; bases with no gene match: 5. Germline V gives CDR1 SGHTS, CDR2 YDEGEE. The data were produced by immunoSEQ multiplex PCR, yet TCRdb's version contains in-frame clones alone and is incomplete. This sample has roughly 95,000 clones; about 89% occur once, and the top ten carry 0.92%. The V call is TRBV5-8, the J call TRBJ2-1; 8 bases fit TRBD2. The sequence came from a woman between 25 and 40 years old in good health. The specimen was blood. CDR3 nucleotides: TGTGCCAGCAGGAAAGCGGGAGAATCCTACAATGAGCAGTTCTTC. Its translation: CASRKAGESYNEQFF.